A single TCR beta chain is shown here with its context. Its antigen is undetermined. The data were taken from a study of T cell repertoires in cytomegalovirus infection. TCRdb ran MiXCR on the reads and lists one entry per CDR3 protein. The table includes roughly 730,000 distinct CDR3 sequences, roughly a third detected once. Study findings and constraints: The study identified carriers of CMV plus the relevant HLA from cumulative public TCR beta family frequency.

There are 14 residues in the CDR3. V dropped 5 bases and J dropped 8 bases, with 21 bases sitting between them. Germline assignment: CDR1 DFQATT and CDR2 SNEGSKA (reference sequence). The TCR originated in a human donor in good health (CMV status not recorded). Some clones in this sample may be carry-over from other donors' samples. Specimen: cultured PBMCs, collected from culture after CMV antigen stimulation. The gene calls are TRBV20-1 and TRBJ1-2; D may be TRBD1 (5 bases). The CDR3 bases are TGCAGTGCTTCCCGGGACGTAGTCAAGACCGGCTACACCTTC. Protein sequence: CSASRDVVKTGYTF.